This T cell receptor (beta chain) originates from a study of shared clonotypes between healthy human individuals. Terminally differentiated effector memory CD45RA+ cells were left out of the naive CD8 fraction, which was CD45RO-negative and positively selected for CCR7. Among the donors, all were Caucasian adults who lived in Nashville, Tennessee. The germline V gene has CDR1 MDHEN and CDR2 SYDVKM. V lost 6 bases and J lost 3, with 15 bases in between. This CDR3 comprises 14 residues. Produced via immunoSEQ multiplex PCR; TCRdb's table is partial and in-frame only. The table has about 820,000 clones, around 92% seen once.

The sample taken for sequencing was naive CD8+ T cells sorted from blood. The chain has TRBV28 and TRBJ2-7; unclear D gene. The sequence was collected from a man aged 25 to 45 in good health. CDR3 sequence (DNA): TGTGCCAGCAGCCCTAATAGTCACCTCTACGAGCAGTACTTC. Translation: CASSPNSHLYEQYF.